One sample yielded the 24 T cell receptor beta chains listed below, sequenced in a study of blood T cell repertoires in COVID-19. Produced via immunoSEQ multiplex PCR; TCRdb's table is partial and in-frame only. The repertoire holds 55,000 to 70,000 clones, 70% to 90% seen once, with 3.4% in the top ten. The specimen was peripheral blood. The receptors stem from a woman between 50 and 59 years old with COVID-19, enrolled during active disease.

This clone was observed a few times. This chain connects TRBV28 to TRBJ1-4; D remains ambiguous. Deletions cut 4 bases from V and 11 bases from J, with 17 bases between. This CDR3 is built from 14 residues. Germline-derived CDR1 and CDR2 are MDHEN and SYDVKM. The DNA of the CDR3 is TGTGCCAGCAGTTCCGATAGGACGCCGGGGAAACTGTTTTTT. Its protein is CASSSDRTPGKLFF.

This sequence joins TRBV7-2 and TRBJ2-1; weak D call: TRBD1 (5 bases). Germline CDR1 is SGHTA and CDR2 is FQGNSA. Trimming shortened V by 5 bases and J by 9 bases, and 23 bases separated the two germline ends. The CDR3 covers 16 residues. In nucleotides, the CDR3 is TGTGCCAGCAGCCCGACACTCTTTTCCGCTCAGGGTGAGCAGTTCTTC. Its protein product is CASSPTLFSAQGEQFF.

The rearrangement joins TRBV20-1 to TRBJ2-7; 8 positions agree with TRBD1. CDR3 length equals 14 residues. The V gene's germline CDR1 is DFQATT and CDR2 SNEGSKA (reference sequence). V gave up 3 bases and J gave up 2 bases; unmatched junction bases: 6. The CDR3 protein is CSASPDREPYEQYF. CDR3 DNA: TGCAGTGCTAGTCCGGACAGGGAACCCTACGAGCAGTACTTC.

The chain couples TRBV30 to TRBJ1-1, with D possibly TRBD1 on 5 matching bases. CDR3 length equals 16 residues. Germline CDR1 reads GTSNPN; CDR2 reads SVGIG (reference sequence). Trimming took 1 base from V and 3 from J, leaving 18 bases between them. In nucleotides, the CDR3 is TGTGCCTGGAGTGAAACATCTCCGGGGGGAGACACTGAAGCTTTCTTT. Its translation: CAWSETSPGGDTEAFF.

The chain has TRBV20-1 and TRBJ2-1; 9 bases fit TRBD2. V was clipped by 3 bases and J by 5 bases; unmatched bases: 11. The length of the CDR3 is 16 residues. Germline lookup yields CDR1 DFQATT and CDR2 SNEGSKA (reference sequence). The CDR3 protein is CSASSLAGRLDNEQFF. The CDR3, as DNA: TGCAGTGCTAGTAGTCTAGCGGGACGTCTAGACAATGAGCAGTTCTTC.

This sequence joins TRBV7-9 and TRBJ1-2; D unresolved. The CDR3 contains 13 residues. The V and J ends lost 1 base and 4 bases respectively, with 7 bases between them. Germline V gene data show CDR1 as SEHNR and CDR2 as FQNEAQ (reference sequence). This CDR3 is CASSLDSSYGYTF. Written as DNA, the CDR3 is TGTGCCAGCAGCTTAGACAGTAGCTATGGCTACACCTTC.

The chain uses TRBV5-1 and TRBJ1-6; 7 bases agree with TRBD1. CDR3 size: 15 residues. V shed 4 bases, J shed 7 bases, and the junction held 8 bases outside the gene matches. Germline V gives CDR1 SGHRS, CDR2 YFSETQ. The CDR3: CASSPPGQQNSPLHF. The CDR3 DNA follows: TGCGCCAGCAGCCCTCCGGGACAGCAAAATTCACCCCTCCACTTT. Filled out from reference TRBV5-1 and TRBJ1-6, the complete variable domain reads KAGVTQTPRYLIKTRGQQVTLSCSPISGHRSVSWYQQTPGQGLQFLFEYFSETQRNKGNFPGRFSGRQFSNSRSEMNVSTLELGDSALYLCASSPPGQQNSPLHFGNGTRLTVT.

The gene calls are TRBV9 and TRBJ2-7, with 8 bases lining up with TRBD2. Germline values: CDR1 SGDLS, CDR2 YYNGEE. The V gene end was trimmed by 4 bases and the J gene end by 6 bases; junction bases not matched to a gene: 15. This CDR3 comprises 16 residues. The CDR3 bases are TGTGCCAGCAGCCCCCGACTAGCGCGACCTGAGGGCGAGCAGTACTTC. Translating it yields CASSPRLARPEGEQYF.

The chain has TRBV5-1 and TRBJ2-7; D is possibly TRBD1 (6 bases). There are 14 residues in the CDR3. From germline, CDR1 is SGHRS and CDR2 YFSETQ. The V gene lost 0 bases and the J gene lost 6 bases, with 13 bases spanning the gap. CDR3 sequence reads: CASSLGQVNSEQYF. CDR3 DNA sequence: TGCGCCAGCAGCTTGGGACAGGTAAACTCCGAGCAGTACTTC.

This clone has just a few counts. The sample carries other DNA sequences with the same CDR3. The V and J genes are TRBV7-2 and TRBJ2-5; a weak D match, TRBD1 (6 bases). The CDR3 has 15 amino acids. Germline assignment: CDR1 SGHTA and CDR2 FQGNSA. Trimming stripped 2 bases from V and 1 base from J, with 11 bases between. The CDR3 DNA sequence: TGTGCCAGCAGCTTATCTACAGGGAGCCAAGAGACCCAGTACTTC. Translation gives CASSLSTGSQETQYF.

The CDR3 spells CAIMRGDQQYF. CDR3 in DNA: TGTGCCATCATGAGAGGAGATCAGCAGTACTTC. The chain recombines TRBV10-3 with TRBJ2-7, with D unresolved. Trimming pared 7 bases from V and 8 bases from J, leaving 12 bases between. CDR3 size: 11 residues. The germline CDR1 and CDR2 sequences are ENHRY and SYGVKD.

V is TRBV6-5 and J is TRBJ1-1; TRBD1 matches 9 bases. The CDR3 contains 15 residues. Looked up from germline, CDR1 is MNHEY and CDR2 is SVGAGI. The V gene end was trimmed by 9 bases and the J gene end by 3 bases; junction bases not matched to a gene: 11. CDR3 residues: CASGPGQGIYTEAFF. CDR3 sequence (DNA): TGTGCCAGTGGGCCGGGACAGGGTATTTACACTGAAGCTTTCTTT.

This sequence joins TRBV4-3 and TRBJ2-1; 8 positions match TRBD1. The CDR3 loop spans 20 amino acids. V gave up 0 bases and J gave up 0 bases; unmatched junction bases: 13. The germline gives CDR1 LGHNA, CDR2 YSLEER. The CDR3 bases are TGCGCCAGCAGCCAAGATCGAGAACAGGGGGTCCCGAGCTCCTACAATGAGCAGTTCTTC. Amino acids: CASSQDREQGVPSSYNEQFF.

V is TRBV29-1 and J is TRBJ2-1; D is undetermined. V lost 3 bases to trimming and J lost 7 bases, with 10 bases between them. Germline lookup yields CDR1 SQVTM and CDR2 ANQGSEA. The CDR3 totals 12 residues. The CDR3 loop reads CSVEGQVNEQFF. The CDR3 coding sequence is TGCAGCGTTGAGGGTCAGGTGAATGAGCAGTTCTTC.

The chain uses TRBV9 and TRBJ2-5, with no clear D. This CDR3 contains 13 residues. Germline CDR1 reads SGDLS; CDR2 reads YYNGEE. Between the trimmed V and J ends, which lost 3 bases and 4 bases, there was a span of 10 bases. CDR3 residues: CASSAHPSETQYF. CDR3 coding DNA: TGTGCCAGCAGCGCACATCCGTCAGAGACCCAGTACTTC. Using reference TRBV9 and TRBJ2-5 for the parts outside the CDR3, the full variable domain is DSGVTQTPKHLITATGQRVTLRCSPRSGDLSVYWYQQSLDQGLQFLIQYYNGEERAKGNILERFSAQQFPDLHSELNLSSLELGDSALYFCASSAHPSETQYFGPGTRLLVL.

The rearrangement links TRBV19 to TRBJ2-1; 8 bases are shared with TRBD2. Germline CDR1 reads LNHDA; CDR2 reads SQIVND (reference sequence). The CDR3 runs to 15 residues. V was clipped by 6 bases and J by 0 bases; unmatched bases: 4. This CDR3 is CASRSGTSSYNEQFF. The CDR3 bases are TGTGCCAGTAGGTCAGGGACTAGCTCCTACAATGAGCAGTTCTTC. The full variable domain, its missing parts supplied by reference TRBV19 and TRBJ2-1, is DGGITQSPKYLFRKEGQNVTLSCEQNLNHDAMYWYRQDPGQGLRLIYYSQIVNDFQKGDIAEGYSVSREKKESFPLTVTSAQKNPTAFYLCASRSGTSSYNEQFFGPGTRLTVL.

This clone was observed once. The chain uses TRBV30 and TRBJ2-1; 10 bases map to TRBD2. CDR3 length: 15 amino acids. The V and J ends lost 0 bases and 3 bases, in that order; junction bases with no gene match: 2. Germline assignment: CDR1 GTSNPN and CDR2 SVGIG (reference sequence). For the CDR3, the DNA is TGTGCCTGGAGTGTAGGGACTAGCGACTACAATGAGCAGTTCTTC. This encodes CAWSVGTSDYNEQFF.

This chain links TRBV20-1 with TRBJ2-3; TRBD1 is a possible D gene (5 bases). Germline-derived CDR1 and CDR2 are DFQATT and SNEGSKA (reference sequence). The V gene lost 5 bases and the J gene lost 6 bases, with 9 bases spanning the gap. This CDR3 region has 11 residues. CDR3 in DNA: TGCAGTGCTTCACCAGGGGATACGCAGTATTTT. Translation gives CSASPGDTQYF.

V usage is TRBV28 and J usage is TRBJ2-5, with 9 nucleotides matching TRBD2. With V trimmed by 3 bases and J by 7 bases, 12 bases remained unmatched. Germline values: CDR1 MDHEN, CDR2 SYDVKM. CDR3 size: 16 residues. CDR3: CASSLQRGRAYGTQYF. DNA of the CDR3: TGTGCCAGCAGTTTGCAGCGCGGGAGGGCTTATGGGACCCAGTACTTC.

This clone was detected only a few times. CDR3 loop: CARSLDGGNTIYF. CDR3 coding DNA: TGTGCCAGAAGCTTGGACGGTGGAAACACCATATATTTT. The chain combines TRBV5-3 with TRBJ1-3, with D uncertain. TRBV5-3 is an open reading frame, and its role is uncertain. This CDR3 contains 13 residues. Deletions cut 0 bases from V and 3 bases from J, with 4 bases between.

This sequence joins TRBV6-5 and TRBJ1-1; D ambiguous. Germline CDR1 reads MNHEY; CDR2 reads SVGAGI. This CDR3 spans 11 amino acids. The V end lost 8 bases, the J end lost 5 bases, and 9 bases lay between the germline ends. The CDR3 sequence: CASGRGTEAFF. The CDR3 DNA reads as TGTGCCAGCGGTCGAGGGACTGAAGCTTTCTTT.

The chain employs TRBV30 and TRBJ2-1; 16 bases match TRBD2. Trimming removed 2 bases from V and 9 bases from J; junction bases left unmatched: 4. Germline loops: CDR1 GTSNPN, CDR2 SVGIG (reference sequence). The CDR3 has 15 amino acids. The CDR3 protein is CAWSKGLAGGSEQFF. The CDR3 bases are TGTGCCTGGAGTAAGGGACTAGCGGGAGGGAGTGAGCAGTTCTTC.

J is TRBJ2-1 and V is TRBV29-1; D call uncertain. The V end lost 3 bases, the J end lost 5 bases, and 8 bases lay between the germline ends. CDR3 length: 12 amino acids. CDR1 is SQVTM and CDR2 is ANQGSEA in the germline V gene. In DNA, the CDR3 is TGCAGCGTTGAGGAGTCAAACAATGAGCAGTTCTTC. This sequence encodes CSVEESNNEQFF.

The genes are TRBV28 and TRBJ2-1, with TRBD2 identical over 9 bases. CDR3 size: 14 residues. Germline V gives CDR1 MDHEN, CDR2 SYDVKM. Trimming at V came to 3 bases and at J to 4 bases, leaving 1 base not matched to a gene. This chain's CDR3 is CASSFSGRYNEQFF. The CDR3 coding sequence is TGTGCCAGCAGTTTTAGCGGGAGATACAATGAGCAGTTCTTC. Supplemented by reference TRBV28 and TRBJ2-1, the full variable domain reads DVKVTQSSRYLVKRTGEKVFLECVQDMDHENMFWYRQDPGLGLRLIYFSYDVKMKEKGDIPEGYSVSREKKERFSLILESASTNQTSMYLCASSFSGRYNEQFFGPGTRLTVL.